A single TCR beta chain is shown here with its context. This record belongs to a study of blood T cell repertoires in COVID-19. Across the study: PBMCs, B-cell-depleted T cells, or T cells provided the cDNA or gDNA that made up the material.

From germline, CDR1 is SGHDT and CDR2 YYEEEE. V shed 1 base and J 0 bases; nucleotides not matched to a gene: 15. This CDR3 is built from 19 residues. Produced via immunoSEQ multiplex PCR; TCRdb's table is partial and in-frame only. The repertoire consists of a few hundred thousand clones, with 65% to 85% occurring once and the leading ten covering 8.5% to 12%. The sequenced sample was peripheral blood. This TCR derives from a woman aged 80 or older with acute or convalescent COVID-19. V gene TRBV5-6 combines with J gene TRBJ1-1; 7 bases fit TRBD1. The CDR3 sequence is CASSLMSGGGVGMNTEAFF. DNA of the CDR3: TGTGCCAGCAGCTTGATGTCAGGGGGTGGGGTCGGGATGAACACTGAAGCTTTCTTT. Using reference TRBV5-6 and TRBJ1-1 for the parts outside the CDR3, the full variable domain is DAGVTQSPTHLIKTRGQQVTLRCSPKSGHDTVSWYQQALGQGPQFIFQYYEEEERQRGNFPDRFSGHQFPNYSSELNVNALLLGDSALYLCASSLMSGGGVGMNTEAFFGQGTRLTVV.